These 20 T cell receptor beta chains were all obtained from the same sample, sequenced in a study of cytomegalovirus exposure and HLA in healthy donors (dated by TCRdb to between 2016 and 2019). Libraries were built with the immunoSEQ multiplex PCR assay. A mixture of 60 forward primers for TCR Vbeta segments and 13 reverse primers for TCR Jbeta segments was used in the multiplex PCR. TCRdb carries this immuneACCESS record with in-frame sequences only. Its versions omit some clonotypes, under half of them owing to an unresolved V gene in the studies checked, with the rest unexplained. Counted in this sample were roughly 250,000 clones; roughly 80% of them appeared once. The ten largest clonotypes hold about 0.3% of the sample. Sequenced material: PBMCs. The receptors originated from a girl aged 2 to 9 in good health and CMV-seronegative.

The chain combines TRBV13 with TRBJ2-1; weak D call: TRBD2 (6 bases). Germline-derived CDR1 and CDR2 are PRHDT and FYEKMQ (reference sequence). V was pared by 5 bases and J by 2 bases, with 13 bases between. This CDR3 is 15 amino acids long. The CDR3 reads CASSTRLVAYNEQFF. Here the CDR3 DNA reads TGTGCCAGCAGCACCCGACTAGTAGCCTACAATGAGCAGTTCTTC.

The V call is TRBV2, the J call TRBJ1-2; tentative D call: TRBD1 (6 bases). Germline CDR1 is SNHLY and CDR2 is FYNNEI. V lost 7 bases and J lost 5, with 17 bases in between. This CDR3 has 14 residues. The CDR3 nucleotides read TGTGCCAGCATTTATCCAGGGGAGGGTTATGGCTACACCTTC. Translated: CASIYPGEGYGYTF.

The gene calls are TRBV7-7 and TRBJ2-5; possibly TRBD1 for D (6 bases). Matching the DNA end better, TRBJ2-7 makes the J call doubtful. Germline V gives CDR1 SSHAT, CDR2 FNYEAQ (reference sequence). This CDR3 contains 13 residues. The CDR3 DNA follows: TGTGCCAGCAGCTTATACAGGGATCACGAGCAGTACTTC. Amino acid sequence: CASSLYRDHEQYF.

CDR3 DNA sequence: TGTGCCACGGCCCCTAGCGGGAGATCGGATACGCAGTATTTT. As protein: CATAPSGRSDTQYF. The chain is built from TRBV7-9 and TRBJ2-3; 10 bases map to TRBD2. Germline V gene data show CDR1 as SEHNR and CDR2 as FQNEAQ (reference sequence). V lost 10 bases and J lost 6; bases outside the gene matches: 10. This CDR3 comprises 14 residues.

The chain couples TRBV5-1 to TRBJ2-7; 11 bases map to TRBD2. CDR3 length equals 15 residues. With V trimmed by 1 base and J by 2 bases, 2 bases remained unmatched. Germline V gene lookup returns CDR1 SGHRS and CDR2 YFSETQ. CDR3 amino acids: CASSLFSGRAYEQYF. For the CDR3, the DNA is TGCGCCAGCAGCTTGTTTAGCGGGAGGGCCTACGAGCAGTACTTC.

This chain uses TRBV9 with TRBJ2-7, with TRBD1 identical over 8 bases. The germline gives CDR1 SGDLS, CDR2 YYNGEE. The CDR3 spans 15 residues. The V segment lost 2 bases and the J segment 1 base; nucleotides outside the gene matches: 5. CDR3: CASSVSGGLSYEQYF. Written as DNA, the CDR3 is TGTGCCAGCAGCGTTTCAGGGGGCTTATCCTACGAGCAGTACTTC.

The table lists this clone with a few counts. The chain joins TRBV11-2 to TRBJ1-2, with D possibly TRBD1 on 5 matching bases. This CDR3 region has 13 residues. The V end was cut by 5 bases, the J end by 8 bases, with 15 bases between. Germline V gene data show CDR1 as SGHAT and CDR2 as FQNNGV. The CDR3 sequence: CASSITGGRGYTF. CDR3 DNA sequence: TGTGCCAGCAGCATCACAGGCGGGAGGGGCTACACCTTC.

This chain joins TRBV11-2 and TRBJ1-2, with TRBD1 identical over 7 bases. Germline V gene lookup returns CDR1 SGHAT and CDR2 FQNNGV. The CDR3 runs 15 residues. Trimming removed 6 bases from V and 3 bases from J; junction bases left unmatched: 10. CDR3 in amino acids: CASRPQGGTDYGYTF. As DNA, the CDR3 is TGTGCCAGCAGGCCACAGGGCGGGACAGACTATGGCTACACCTTC.

The chain links TRBV5-1 to TRBJ1-2; D might be TRBD1 (5 bases). This CDR3 has 15 amino acids. V was cut by 1 base and J by 1 base, with 11 bases left in between. Germline V CDR1 and CDR2: SGHRS, YFSETQ. The CDR3 here is CASSLYRGNNYGYTF. The CDR3 DNA reads as TGCGCCAGCAGCTTGTATAGGGGCAATAACTATGGCTACACCTTC.

This chain uses TRBV21-1 with TRBJ2-7; TRBD1 was called by the table and not checked on the DNA. TRBV21-1 is a listed pseudogene. This CDR3 contains 15 residues. The CDR3 region is CASCSNIDISYEQYF. CDR3 DNA sequence: TGTGCCAGCTGCTCTAATATAGACATCTCCTACGAGCAGTACTTC.

This chain uses TRBV27 with TRBJ2-1; D is undetermined. The CDR3 covers 15 residues. From germline, CDR1 is MNHEY and CDR2 SMNVEV (reference sequence). Deletions cut 2 bases from V and 2 bases from J, with 10 bases between. The CDR3 loop is CASSLLPGAYNEQFF. CDR3 sequence (DNA): TGTGCCAGCAGTTTACTCCCGGGTGCCTACAATGAGCAGTTCTTC.

This chain connects TRBV7-2 to TRBJ2-4, with D maybe TRBD2 (5 bases). Germline values: CDR1 SGHTA, CDR2 FQGNSA. This CDR3 has 11 residues. The ends were cut back, 4 bases at V and 9 bases at J, with 7 bases in the middle. CDR3: CASSSRGIQYF. The CDR3 DNA sequence: TGTGCCAGCAGCTCACGGGGCATTCAGTACTTC.

Regarding this clone: One end of the junction is discordant with germline, which a read error may explain. The sample holds other DNA sequences that translate to the same CDR3. The V gene is TRBV30, the J gene TRBJ1-6, with 8 bases aligning to TRBD1. This CDR3 is built from 14 residues. Looked up from germline, CDR1 is GTSNPN and CDR2 is SVGIG (reference sequence). CDR3 residues: CAWSQGALNSPLHF. The CDR3 nucleotides are TGTGCCTGGAGCCAGGGGGCGCTGAATTCGCCCCTCCACTTT.

This clone was seen a handful of times. The V and J genes are TRBV5-1 and TRBJ2-3; D is perhaps TRBD2 (5 bases). The V end lost 1 base, the J end lost 3 bases, and 9 bases lay between the germline ends. The CDR3 consists of 14 residues. Germline V gene lookup returns CDR1 SGHRS and CDR2 YFSETQ. This CDR3 is CASSLFTGTDTQYF. CDR3 coding DNA: TGCGCCAGCAGCTTGTTTACGGGGACAGATACGCAGTATTTT.

This rearrangement joins TRBV2 to TRBJ2-6, with a weak D call TRBD2 (5 bases). CDR1 and CDR2 (germline): SNHLY, FYNNEI. Deletions cut 6 bases from V and 0 bases from J, with 9 bases between. The CDR3 totals 15 residues. CDR3 bases: TGTGCCAGCAGCCCAGACTACTCTGGGGCCAACGTCCTGACTTTC. Amino acids: CASSPDYSGANVLTF.

The rearrangement joins TRBV9 to TRBJ2-7, with 8 bases fitting TRBD1. The CDR3 spans 14 residues. Germline trimming cut 4 bases from V and 1 base from J; bases unmatched to any gene: 4. Germline lookup yields CDR1 SGDLS and CDR2 YYNGEE. This CDR3 is CASSLRTGSYEQYF. As DNA, the CDR3 is TGTGCCAGCAGCCTTAGGACAGGGTCCTACGAGCAGTACTTC.

This clone has more than one count but fewer than ten. The rearrangement links TRBV7-6 to TRBJ2-2, with 8 nucleotides matching TRBD1. The CDR3 is 15 residues long. Germline CDR1 SGHVS, CDR2 FNYEAQ. The V segment lost 5 bases and the J segment 2 bases; nucleotides outside the gene matches: 4. The CDR3 sequence is CASSTGTGNTGELFF. The CDR3 nucleotides read TGTGCCAGCAGCACCGGGACAGGCAACACCGGGGAGCTGTTTTTT.

The genes are TRBV2 and TRBJ1-1; D is possibly TRBD1 (5 bases). Germline-derived CDR1 and CDR2 are SNHLY and FYNNEI. Trimming removed 3 bases from V and 0 bases from J, with 8 bases in between. The CDR3 covers 14 residues. The CDR3 is CASSEQGVNTEAFF. As DNA, the CDR3 is TGTGCCAGCAGTGAGCAGGGTGTGAACACTGAAGCTTTCTTT.

The CDR3 protein is CASTRTGGFQETQYF. Here the CDR3 DNA reads TGTGCCAGCACAAGGACAGGGGGTTTCCAAGAGACCCAGTACTTC. This chain joins TRBV6-5 and TRBJ2-5, with 10 bases matching TRBD1. The V and J ends lost 7 bases and 1 base, in that order; junction bases with no gene match: 6. The CDR3 is 15 amino acids. CDR1 and CDR2 from the germline V gene are MNHEY and SVGAGI.

The chain is built from TRBV7-2 and TRBJ2-7; D is uncertain. Germline CDR1 and CDR2: SGHTA and FQGNSA. Between the trimmed V and J ends, which lost 6 bases and 0 bases, there was a span of 12 bases. This CDR3 comprises 14 residues. The CDR3 loop is CASSNDRLSYEQYF. The CDR3 DNA sequence: TGTGCCAGCAGTAACGACCGACTCTCCTACGAGCAGTACTTC.